The clone carrying this T cell receptor (beta chain) was seen a single time. Its target is unknown. The sample comes from a study of PD-1 blockade in mismatch repair-deficient tumors. About the research overall: All were previously treated, progressing patients with some twelve mismatch repair-deficient cancer types.

Data came from immunoSEQ multiplex PCR; TCRdb stores just in-frame clones and leaves some out. The sample carries 100,000 or so clones, over 75% recorded once. Study results and caveats: Tumor-resident clones, often undetectable pretreatment in blood, expanded then contracted after pembrolizumab.

Mismatch repair deficiency was confirmed in all patients, by PCR or immunohistochemistry. A few pembrolizumab responders had their TCRs sequenced. The sequence was collected from an adult with mismatch repair-deficient cancer. The sample consisted of peripheral blood, taken approximately 36 weeks after starting pembrolizumab.

The CDR3 spells CASSPVAGSNEQFF. The CDR3 bases are TGTGCCAGCAGCCCCGTAGCGGGATCGAATGAGCAGTTCTTC. The J gene is TRBJ2-1, the V gene TRBV11-3; 8 positions match TRBD2. CDR1 is SGHNT, CDR2 YENEEA, per germline. The CDR3 loop spans 14 amino acids. Germline trimming cut 5 bases from V and 7 bases from J; bases unmatched to any gene: 7.